These 26 T cell receptor beta chains were sequenced from one sample in a study of cytomegalovirus exposure and HLA in healthy donors. The primer mix had 60 Vbeta and 13 Jbeta primers. TCRdb keeps only in-frame clones here, not all; method: immunoSEQ multiplex PCR. This table has some 150,000 clones, about 75% appearing once. The sequencing input was PBMCs. Receptors were obtained from a male donor in good health and CMV-seronegative.

This clone appeared a few times. The chain carries TRBV12-5 and TRBJ2-1; D remains unclear. This CDR3 is 11 amino acids long. V was shortened by 6 bases and J by 9 bases, with 9 bases between the two germline ends. From germline, CDR1 is LGHNT and CDR2 FRNRAP. As DNA, the CDR3 is TGTGCTAGTGGACTCCTTCGTGAGCAGTTCTTC. This encodes CASGLLREQFF. Together with reference TRBV12-5 and TRBJ2-1, the CDR3 gives the full variable domain: DARVTQTPRHKVTEMGQEVTMRCQPILGHNTVFWYRQTMMQGLELLAYFRNRAPLDDSGMPKDRFSAEMPDATLATLKIQPSEPRDSAVYFCASGLLREQFFGPGTRLTVL.

This sequence joins TRBV5-1 and TRBJ1-1, with unresolved D. Germline V gene data show CDR1 as SGHRS and CDR2 as YFSETQ. The CDR3 runs 13 residues. Trimming removed 4 bases at V and 3 bases at J, with 10 bases between. CDR3 in DNA: TGCGCCAGCAGCGTGACATACGACACTGAAGCTTTCTTT. Residues: CASSVTYDTEAFF.

V gene TRBV9 combines with J gene TRBJ1-6; D unresolved. The ends were cut back, 0 bases at V and 7 bases at J, with 11 bases in the middle. Germline CDR1 reads SGDLS; CDR2 reads YYNGEE. The CDR3 covers 15 residues. The CDR3 reads CASSVGGPENSPLHF. CDR3 bases: TGTGCCAGCAGCGTAGGCGGGCCGGAGAATTCACCCCTCCACTTT. Combining the CDR3 with reference TRBV9 and TRBJ1-6 gives the whole variable domain DSGVTQTPKHLITATGQRVTLRCSPRSGDLSVYWYQQSLDQGLQFLIQYYNGEERAKGNILERFSAQQFPDLHSELNLSSLELGDSALYFCASSVGGPENSPLHFGNGTRLTVT.

The rearrangement joins TRBV7-9 to TRBJ2-2, with 14 bases matching TRBD2. Germline loops: CDR1 SEHNR, CDR2 FQNEAQ (reference sequence). The CDR3 is 16 amino acids. Trimming removed 6 bases from V and 6 bases from J; junction bases left unmatched: 6. The CDR3 reads CASRPPGLAGAGELFF. The CDR3 DNA reads TGTGCCAGCAGACCCCCGGGACTAGCGGGAGCCGGGGAGCTGTTTTTT.

The table lists this clone with a few counts. The gene calls are TRBV6-6 and TRBJ1-4; no definite D call. The length of the CDR3 is 12 residues. Between the trimmed V and J ends, which lost 6 bases and 5 bases, there was a span of 7 bases. Germline V CDR1 and CDR2: MNHNY, SVGAGI (reference sequence). The CDR3 region is CASSPGNEKLFF. The DNA of the CDR3 is TGTGCCAGCAGCCCGGGAAATGAAAAACTGTTTTTT.

This clone turned up a few times. In DNA form, the CDR3 reads TGTGCCAGCAAAGGAAACAGCCCTAATCAGCCCCAGCATTTT. This gives the protein CASKGNSPNQPQHF. The chain joins TRBV25-1 to TRBJ1-5; no definite D call. The CDR3 totals 14 residues. The ends were cut back, 7 bases at V and 4 bases at J, with 14 bases in the middle. Looked up from germline, CDR1 is MGHDK and CDR2 is SYGVNS.

V and J are TRBV2 and TRBJ1-4, with D uncertain. CDR1 SNHLY and CDR2 FYNNEI come from the germline V gene. Trimming removed 5 bases at V and 0 bases at J, with 7 bases between. This CDR3 comprises 14 residues. The CDR3 loop reads CASSTTPTNEKLFF. In DNA form, the CDR3 reads TGTGCCAGCAGTACGACACCAACTAATGAAAAACTGTTTTTT.

The genes are TRBV10-3 and TRBJ1-5, with D perhaps matching TRBD1 (5 bases). CDR1 ENHRY and CDR2 SYGVKD come from the germline V gene. This CDR3 is built from 14 residues. V lost 0 bases and J lost 4, with 7 bases in between. In DNA, the CDR3 is TGTGCCATCAGTGAGTCACAGGTAAATCAGCCCCAGCATTTT. Its protein product is CAISESQVNQPQHF.

The rearrangement uses TRBV9 and TRBJ1-6, with 8 nucleotides matching TRBD1. The CDR3 is made up of 14 amino acids. Trimming took 0 bases from V and 10 from J; bases not matched to a gene: 3. Germline values: CDR1 SGDLS, CDR2 YYNGEE. The CDR3 DNA reads TGTGCCAGCAGCGTAGGGACAGGGAACTCACCCCTCCACTTT. Amino acids: CASSVGTGNSPLHF. Full variable domain (rest looked up from reference TRBV9 and TRBJ1-6): DSGVTQTPKHLITATGQRVTLRCSPRSGDLSVYWYQQSLDQGLQFLIQYYNGEERAKGNILERFSAQQFPDLHSELNLSSLELGDSALYFCASSVGTGNSPLHFGNGTRLTVT.

The chain is built from TRBV30 and TRBJ2-3; 15 bases are shared with TRBD2. The CDR3 runs 18 residues. Trimming at V came to 4 bases and at J to 5 bases, leaving 13 bases not matched to a gene. Per germline, CDR1 GTSNPN and CDR2 SVGIG (reference sequence). The CDR3 sequence: CAWTGVGTSGGWIDTQYF. The CDR3 nucleotides are TGTGCCTGGACTGGGGTGGGGACTAGCGGGGGGTGGATAGATACGCAGTATTTT.

This chain joins TRBV5-1 and TRBJ2-6; 9 bases align to TRBD1. Germline CDR1 and CDR2: SGHRS and YFSETQ. This CDR3 spans 15 amino acids. Trimming removed 4 bases from V and 2 bases from J; junction bases left unmatched: 1. The CDR3 protein is CASSRDRAGANVLTF. The CDR3 bases are TGCGCCAGCAGCCGGGACAGGGCTGGGGCCAACGTCCTGACTTTC.

The genes are TRBV19 and TRBJ1-2, with D possibly TRBD1 on 5 matching bases. V lost 5 bases, J lost 1 base, and 11 bases lay in between. Germline V CDR1 and CDR2: LNHDA, SQIVND (reference sequence). The CDR3 is 14 residues long. The CDR3 DNA reads TGTGCCAGTAGTGCGGACGGGGGTAACTATGGCTACACCTTC. Translating it yields CASSADGGNYGYTF.

This clone was recorded once. The chain links TRBV11-2 to TRBJ2-5; TRBD2 is a possible D gene (6 bases). The J call is uncertain, as TRBJ2-7 better fits the DNA end. The CDR3 runs 17 residues. CDR1 SGHAT and CDR2 FQNNGV come from the germline V gene. CDR3 sequence (DNA): TGTGCCAGCGGACCTCCCCTAAGCGGGCCGAGCTCCTACGAGCAGTACTTC. Protein: CASGPPLSGPSSYEQYF.

This clone came up once. The rearrangement uses TRBV5-6 and TRBJ2-1, with 10 bases that match TRBD2. Germline CDR1 reads SGHDT; CDR2 reads YYEEEE. The CDR3 loop spans 17 amino acids. Trimming removed 4 bases from V and 4 bases from J; junction bases left unmatched: 11. As DNA, the CDR3 is TGTGCCAGCAGCACCACTAGCGGGGTGCTCCTATACAATGAGCAGTTCTTC. It is translated as CASSTTSGVLLYNEQFF. Based on the CDR3 plus reference TRBV5-6 and TRBJ2-1, the full variable domain is DAGVTQSPTHLIKTRGQQVTLRCSPKSGHDTVSWYQQALGQGPQFIFQYYEEEERQRGNFPDRFSGHQFPNYSSELNVNALLLGDSALYLCASSTTSGVLLYNEQFFGPGTRLTVL.

Regarding this clone: This specimen includes other DNA sequences encoding the same CDR3. The chain combines TRBV7-7 with TRBJ2-1; 10 bases align to TRBD2. The CDR3 contains 15 residues. V lost 2 bases, J lost 6 bases, and 4 bases stayed unmatched. Germline assignment: CDR1 SSHAT and CDR2 FNYEAQ (reference sequence). CDR3 in amino acids: CASSLKAGGPNEQFF. The CDR3 DNA reads as TGTGCCAGCAGCTTAAAAGCGGGGGGGCCCAATGAGCAGTTCTTC.

V is TRBV4-3 and J is TRBJ2-2; possibly TRBD1 for D (5 bases). CDR1 LGHNA and CDR2 YSLEER come from the germline V gene. V gave up 3 bases and J gave up 3 bases, with 14 bases separating them. The CDR3 is 16 amino acids. CDR3 amino acids: CASSQALETDTGELFF. The DNA for the CDR3 is TGCGCCAGCAGCCAGGCGTTGGAGACAGACACCGGGGAGCTGTTTTTT.

This clone was counted between two and nine times. The rearrangement joins TRBV5-8 to TRBJ1-1, with D perhaps TRBD1 (6 bases). Germline V gene data show CDR1 as SGHTS and CDR2 as YDEGEE. Trimming took off 4 bases at V and 7 bases at J, with 11 bases between the two ends. The CDR3 consists of 12 residues. CDR3 protein: CASSTPRGEAFF. The CDR3 nucleotides are TGTGCCAGCAGCACCCCCAGGGGTGAAGCTTTCTTT.

This clone was observed once. The chain joins TRBV18 to TRBJ2-1; 8 nucleotides align to TRBD2. CDR1 is KGHSH and CDR2 is LQKENI in the germline V gene. Trimming at V came to 2 bases and at J to 3 bases, leaving 0 bases not matched to a gene. The CDR3 runs to 14 residues. This chain's CDR3 is CASSPSGSYNEQFF. Written as DNA, the CDR3 is TGTGCCAGCTCACCAAGCGGGAGCTACAATGAGCAGTTCTTC.

The CDR3 reads CASSSRQGYTEAFF. For the CDR3, the DNA is TGTGCCAGTAGTAGCCGACAGGGTTACACTGAAGCTTTCTTT. The chain joins TRBV19 to TRBJ1-1, with TRBD1 matching 7 bases. With V trimmed by 4 bases and J by 3 bases, 5 bases remained unmatched. Germline CDR1 and CDR2: LNHDA and SQIVND (reference sequence). The CDR3 sequence is 14 residues long.

This chain joins TRBV28 and TRBJ2-7; possible D gene TRBD1, 5 bases. This CDR3 comprises 12 residues. V was shortened by 1 base and J by 6 bases, with 7 bases between the two germline ends. Germline V gene data show CDR1 as MDHEN and CDR2 as SYDVKM. The chain's CDR3 is CASSLSTAEQYF. The DNA of the CDR3 is TGTGCCAGCAGTTTATCGACAGCCGAGCAGTACTTC.

The V and J genes are TRBV2 and TRBJ2-7, with D hard to call. Trimming took off 4 bases at V and 4 bases at J, with 5 bases between the two ends. Germline V gives CDR1 SNHLY, CDR2 FYNNEI. The CDR3 has 11 amino acids. CDR3 sequence: CASSARYEQYF. CDR3 DNA: TGTGCCAGCAGTGCGAGATACGAGCAGTACTTC.

The V gene is TRBV9, the J gene TRBJ2-1; 12 bases match TRBD1. The germline V gene has CDR1 SGDLS and CDR2 YYNGEE. V shed 0 bases and J 10 bases; nucleotides not matched to a gene: 5. The CDR3 contains 15 residues. The CDR3 DNA reads TGTGCCAGCAGCGTAGGGGACAGGGGGCGCGGGGAGCAGTTCTTC. This codes for CASSVGDRGRGEQFF.

The V and J genes are TRBV6-5 and TRBJ1-1; tentative D call: TRBD1 (5 bases). Between the trimmed V and J ends, which lost 0 bases and 5 bases, there was a span of 13 bases. This CDR3 is built from 15 residues. Germline assignment: CDR1 MNHEY and CDR2 SVGAGI. CDR3 DNA: TGTGCCAGCAGTTACTCTGGCTTGGGGGGGACTGAAGCTTTCTTT. This gives the protein CASSYSGLGGTEAFF.

This chain uses TRBV30 with TRBJ1-3; D is unresolved. Germline values: CDR1 GTSNPN, CDR2 SVGIG (reference sequence). The V and J ends lost 3 bases and 2 bases respectively, with 8 bases between them. This CDR3 contains 13 residues. The CDR3 coding sequence is TGTGCCTGGAGCCCGGGGACTGGAAACACCATATATTTT. It yields the protein CAWSPGTGNTIYF. Full variable domain (outside the CDR3, taken from reference TRBV30 and TRBJ1-3): SQTIHQWPATLVQPVGSPLSLECTVEGTSNPNLYWYRQAAGRGLQLLFYSVGIGQISSEVPQNLSASRPQDRQFILSSKKLLLSDSGFYLCAWSPGTGNTIYFGEGSWLTVV.

V and J are TRBV2 and TRBJ1-1, with D tentatively TRBD1 (5 bases). The CDR3 has 13 residues. Trimming removed 6 bases at V and 0 bases at J, with 8 bases between. Germline V gene lookup returns CDR1 SNHLY and CDR2 FYNNEI. Here the CDR3 reads CASSPGMNTEAFF. The CDR3 nucleotides read TGTGCCAGCAGCCCAGGGATGAACACTGAAGCTTTCTTT.

V and J are TRBV27 and TRBJ2-3, with TRBD2 matching over 11 bases. Looked up from germline, CDR1 is MNHEY and CDR2 is SMNVEV (reference sequence). The CDR3 extends over 16 amino acids. The junction had 5 bases not matched to a gene; V was cut back by 5 bases and J by 1 base. As DNA, the CDR3 is TGTGCCAGCAGTATCCAACTAGCGGGAGGCACAGATACGCAGTATTTT. Its protein is CASSIQLAGGTDTQYF.